This T cell receptor (beta chain) was sequenced during a study of spatial heterogeneity in lung cancer. From the 5' RACE reads, TCRdb called clonotypes with MiXCR, one entry per CDR3 protein. This sample carries about 9,800 distinct CDR3 sequences, approximately 6.3% of them seen once, and the ten largest clones take over 9%. V lost 2 bases to trimming and J lost 7 bases, with 9 bases between them. This CDR3 has 14 amino acids. Study findings and constraints: Among tumor T cells, estimated coverage was around 7% for alpha chains and roughly 12% for beta chains. For expanded intratumoral alpha and beta TCRs, counts tracked tumor mutation counts.

Described time point: sample taken at primary tumor resection. This clonotype was observed at least ten times. The antigen remains unidentified. This beta chain appears as a stray read in a library generated for alpha chains; its size is not informative. This TCR derives from a male donor with early-stage non-small cell lung cancer. Sequenced material: lung tumor tissue, taken at surgery. The rearrangement uses TRBV12-3 or TRBV12-4 and TRBJ1-6, with D unclear. CDR3 sequence (DNA): TGTGCCAGCAGTTTAAGGTTCGGAAATTCACCCCTCCACTTT. It codes for CASSLRFGNSPLHF.